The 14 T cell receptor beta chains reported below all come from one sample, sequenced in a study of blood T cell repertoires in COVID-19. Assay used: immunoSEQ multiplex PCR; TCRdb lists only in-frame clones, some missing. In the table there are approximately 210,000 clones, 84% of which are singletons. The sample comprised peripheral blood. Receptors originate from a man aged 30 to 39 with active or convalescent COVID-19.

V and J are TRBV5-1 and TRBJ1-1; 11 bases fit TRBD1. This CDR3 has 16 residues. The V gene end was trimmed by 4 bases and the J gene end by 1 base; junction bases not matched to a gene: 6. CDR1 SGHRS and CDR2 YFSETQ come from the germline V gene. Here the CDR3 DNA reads TGCGCCAGCAGCCAAGGACAGGGGGCCGGGAACACTGAAGCTTTCTTT. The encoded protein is CASSQGQGAGNTEAFF.

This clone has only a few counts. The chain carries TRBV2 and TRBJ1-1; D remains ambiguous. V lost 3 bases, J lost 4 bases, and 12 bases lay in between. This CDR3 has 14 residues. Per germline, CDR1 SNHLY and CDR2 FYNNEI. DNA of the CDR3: TGTGCCAGCAGTGAGGCAGAGGCCCCCACTGAAGCTTTCTTT. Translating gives CASSEAEAPTEAFF.

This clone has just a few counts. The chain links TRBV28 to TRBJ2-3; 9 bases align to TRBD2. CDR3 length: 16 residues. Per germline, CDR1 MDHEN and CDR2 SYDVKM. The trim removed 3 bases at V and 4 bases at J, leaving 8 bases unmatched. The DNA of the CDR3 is TGTGCCAGCAGTTTCCCCGCAGCGGGGGGCGCAGATACGCAGTATTTT. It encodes CASSFPAAGGADTQYF. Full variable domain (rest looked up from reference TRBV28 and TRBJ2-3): DVKVTQSSRYLVKRTGEKVFLECVQDMDHENMFWYRQDPGLGLRLIYFSYDVKMKEKGDIPEGYSVSREKKERFSLILESASTNQTSMYLCASSFPAAGGADTQYFGPGTRLTVL.

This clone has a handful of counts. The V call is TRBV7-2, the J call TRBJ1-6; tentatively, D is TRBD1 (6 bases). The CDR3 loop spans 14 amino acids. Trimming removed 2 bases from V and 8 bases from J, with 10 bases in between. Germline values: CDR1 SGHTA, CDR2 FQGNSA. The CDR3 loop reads CASSLLGGDSPLHF. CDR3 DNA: TGTGCCAGCAGCTTATTAGGGGGGGATTCACCCCTCCACTTT.

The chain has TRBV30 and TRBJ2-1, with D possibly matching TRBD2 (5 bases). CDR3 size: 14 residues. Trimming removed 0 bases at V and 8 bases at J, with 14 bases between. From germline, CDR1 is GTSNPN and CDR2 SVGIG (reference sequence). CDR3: CAWSVVVGADEQFF. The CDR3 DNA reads TGTGCCTGGAGTGTAGTTGTGGGAGCTGATGAGCAGTTCTTC.

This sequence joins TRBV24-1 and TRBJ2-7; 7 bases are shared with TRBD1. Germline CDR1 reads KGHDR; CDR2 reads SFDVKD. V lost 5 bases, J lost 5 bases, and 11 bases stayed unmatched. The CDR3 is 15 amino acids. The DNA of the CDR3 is TGTGCCACCAGTGGGGACAGCCCAAATTCCCACGAGCAGTACTTC. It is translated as CATSGDSPNSHEQYF.

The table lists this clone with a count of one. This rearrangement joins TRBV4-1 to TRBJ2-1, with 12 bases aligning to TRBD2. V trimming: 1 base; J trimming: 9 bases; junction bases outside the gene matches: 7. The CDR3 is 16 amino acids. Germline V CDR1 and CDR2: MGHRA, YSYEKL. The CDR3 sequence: CASSQAASGGAGEQFF. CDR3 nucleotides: TGCGCCAGCAGCCAAGCGGCTAGCGGGGGGGCGGGTGAGCAGTTCTTC.

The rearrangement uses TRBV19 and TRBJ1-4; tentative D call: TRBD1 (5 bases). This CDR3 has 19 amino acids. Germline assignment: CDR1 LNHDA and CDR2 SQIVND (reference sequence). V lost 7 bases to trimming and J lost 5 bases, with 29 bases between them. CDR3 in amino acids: CASTPEGGEHVWGNEKLFF. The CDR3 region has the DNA TGTGCCAGTACCCCAGAGGGAGGGGAGCACGTGTGGGGGAATGAAAAACTGTTTTTT.

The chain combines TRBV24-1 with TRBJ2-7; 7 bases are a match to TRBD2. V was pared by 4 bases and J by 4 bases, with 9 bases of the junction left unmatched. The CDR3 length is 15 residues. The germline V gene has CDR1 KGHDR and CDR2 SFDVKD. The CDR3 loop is CATSDGPGLQYEQYF. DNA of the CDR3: TGTGCCACCAGTGACGGACCGGGACTACAATACGAGCAGTACTTC.

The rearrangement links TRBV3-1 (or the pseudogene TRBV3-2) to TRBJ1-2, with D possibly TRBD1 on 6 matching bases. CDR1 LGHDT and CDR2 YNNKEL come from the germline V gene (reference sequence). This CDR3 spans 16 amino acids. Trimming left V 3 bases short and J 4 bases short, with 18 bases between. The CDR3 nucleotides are TGTGCCAGCAGCCAGAGGACAGCGACTTCGGGCTATGGCTACACCTTC. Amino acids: CASSQRTATSGYGYTF.

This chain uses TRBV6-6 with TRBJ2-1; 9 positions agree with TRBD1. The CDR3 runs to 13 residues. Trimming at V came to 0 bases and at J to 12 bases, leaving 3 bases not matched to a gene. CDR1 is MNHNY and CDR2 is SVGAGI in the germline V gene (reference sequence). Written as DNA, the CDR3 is TGTGCCAGCAGTTACTCGAGACAGGGGGGGCAGTTCTTC. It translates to CASSYSRQGGQFF.

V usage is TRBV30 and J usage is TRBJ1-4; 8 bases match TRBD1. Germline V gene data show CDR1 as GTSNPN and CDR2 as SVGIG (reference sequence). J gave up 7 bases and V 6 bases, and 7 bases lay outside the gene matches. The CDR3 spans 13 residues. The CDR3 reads CACPTGGREKLFF. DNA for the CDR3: TGTGCCTGCCCCACAGGGGGACGTGAAAAACTGTTTTTT.

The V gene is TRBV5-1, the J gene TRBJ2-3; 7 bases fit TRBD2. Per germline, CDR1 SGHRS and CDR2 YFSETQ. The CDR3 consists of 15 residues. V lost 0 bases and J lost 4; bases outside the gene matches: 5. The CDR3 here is CASSLGGSRADTQYF. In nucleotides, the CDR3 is TGCGCCAGCAGCTTGGGCGGGAGCAGGGCAGATACGCAGTATTTT.

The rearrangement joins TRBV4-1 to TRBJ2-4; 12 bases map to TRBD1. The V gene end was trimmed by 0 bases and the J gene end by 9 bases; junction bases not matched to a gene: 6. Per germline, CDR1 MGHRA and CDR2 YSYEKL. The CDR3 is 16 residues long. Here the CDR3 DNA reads TGCGCCAGCAGCCAAGATCCGGGACAGGGGGCTGCCATTCAGTACTTC. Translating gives CASSQDPGQGAAIQYF.